The 29 T cell receptor beta chains below come from one sample, sequenced in a study of cytomegalovirus exposure and HLA in healthy donors. PCR employed 60 Vbeta and 13 Jbeta primers. This table comes from immunoSEQ multiplex PCR, and its TCRdb copy is limited to in-frame clones, with some not included. Among 130,000 or so clones listed, around 72% were seen once. Sequenced sample: PBMCs. The receptor source for this set is a man aged 50-60 years in good health and CMV-seropositive.

With regard to this clone: A junction boundary mismatches the germline segment, possibly from a read error. The V gene is TRBV13, the J gene TRBJ2-2; 8 bases align to TRBD1. Per the germline V gene, CDR1 is PRHDT and CDR2 is FYEKMQ (reference sequence). The CDR3 totals 14 residues. The CDR3: CTSSSDRAAGELFF. The CDR3 bases are TGTACCAGCAGCTCGGACAGGGCGGCCGGGGAGCTGTTTTTT.

The V gene is TRBV2, the J gene TRBJ1-3; 9 bases match TRBD1. The CDR3 spans 14 residues. V lost 6 bases and J lost 2; bases outside the gene matches: 2. The germline V gene encodes CDR1 SNHLY and CDR2 FYNNEI. CDR3 in DNA: TGTGCCAGCAGCCGGGACAGGGCTGGAAACACCATATATTTT. The encoded protein is CASSRDRAGNTIYF.

This clone was observed a few times. The J gene is TRBJ1-2, the V gene TRBV6-1, with 9 bases matching TRBD1. This CDR3 spans 14 amino acids. After removal of 6 bases from V and 4 bases from J, the junction contained 6 bases not matched to a gene. CDR1 and CDR2 (germline): MNHNS, SASEGT. The CDR3 loop reads CASRRTGGSYGYTF. The CDR3 coding sequence is TGTGCCAGCAGGCGTACAGGGGGCTCCTATGGCTACACCTTC.

The chain carries TRBV4-1 and TRBJ2-3; TRBD2 is a possible D gene (5 bases). Germline V gives CDR1 MGHRA, CDR2 YSYEKL. This CDR3 spans 16 amino acids. V was shortened by 3 bases and J by 0 bases, with 13 bases between the two germline ends. Written as DNA, the CDR3 is TGCGCCAGCAGCCACCGGGGAAAGCCGAGCACAGATACGCAGTATTTT. Translation: CASSHRGKPSTDTQYF.

The CDR3 DNA sequence: TGCAGCGTTGAGACAGGGAGACGGGGCTACACCTTC. It translates to CSVETGRRGYTF. The V call is TRBV29-1, the J call TRBJ1-2, with 7 bases identical to TRBD1. Trimming removed 3 bases from V and 8 bases from J; junction bases left unmatched: 6. This CDR3 comprises 12 residues. The germline V gene encodes CDR1 SQVTM and CDR2 ANQGSEA. Looking up the rest from reference TRBV29-1 and TRBJ1-2 gives the full variable domain: SAVISQKPSRDICQRGTSLTIQCQVDSQVTMMFWYRQQPGQSLTLIATANQGSEATYESGFVIDKFPISRPNLTFSTLTVSNMSPEDSSIYLCSVETGRRGYTFGSGTRLTVV.

The chain employs TRBV5-4 and TRBJ2-7; 13 positions agree with TRBD2. The CDR3 runs 15 residues. Per the germline V gene, CDR1 is SGHNT and CDR2 is YYREEE (reference sequence). V was clipped by 0 bases and J by 4 bases; unmatched bases: 1. CDR3 sequence (DNA): TGTGCCAGCAGCTTGGGGACTAGCGGGAGTTACGAGCAGTACTTC. Translating gives CASSLGTSGSYEQYF. The full variable domain, in which reference TRBV5-4 and TRBJ2-7 provide the parts outside the CDR3, is ETGVTQSPTHLIKTRGQQVTLRCSSQSGHNTVSWYQQALGQGPQFIFQYYREEENGRGNFPPRFSGLQFPNYSSELNVNALELDDSALYLCASSLGTSGSYEQYFGPGTRLTVT.

This chain joins TRBV7-9 and TRBJ2-1; 13 nucleotides align to TRBD2. CDR3 length: 14 amino acids. The junction had 9 bases not matched to a gene; V was cut back by 10 bases and J by 9 bases. The germline CDR1 and CDR2 sequences are SEHNR and FQNEAQ (reference sequence). Written as DNA, the CDR3 is TGTGCCATCCTGGGGACTAGCGGGATCGGTGAGCAGTTCTTC. Amino acid sequence: CAILGTSGIGEQFF.

This chain links TRBV5-8 with TRBJ1-6; 9 positions agree with TRBD1. CDR3 length: 14 residues. From germline, CDR1 is SGHTS and CDR2 YDEGEE. The trim removed 4 bases at V and 11 bases at J, leaving 7 bases unmatched. The CDR3 spells CASSPRDRVPPLHF. CDR3 coding DNA: TGTGCCAGCAGCCCGCGGGACAGGGTGCCACCCCTCCACTTT.

This clone has more than one count but fewer than ten. The V and J genes are TRBV5-1 and TRBJ1-4; D remains ambiguous. The length of the CDR3 is 13 residues. V lost 4 bases and J lost 6, with 10 bases in between. Germline CDR1 SGHRS, CDR2 YFSETQ. The CDR3: CASSEALDEKLFF. CDR3 DNA: TGCGCCAGCAGCGAAGCTTTAGATGAAAAACTGTTTTTT.

The chain couples TRBV12-5 to TRBJ2-3; 7 bases map to TRBD2. Looked up from germline, CDR1 is LGHNT and CDR2 is FRNRAP. The CDR3 sequence is 13 residues long. V lost 7 bases to trimming and J lost 1 base; unmatched junction nucleotides: 2. The CDR3 nucleotides read TGTGCTAGTGCTCGGGGGGGCACAGATACGCAGTATTTT. This translates into CASARGGTDTQYF.

As to this clone: Distinct nucleotide sequences in the sample also encode this CDR3. The chain employs TRBV5-1 and TRBJ2-7; 8 bases align to TRBD1. The CDR3 contains 12 residues. CDR1 is SGHRS and CDR2 is YFSETQ in the germline V gene. Unmatched junction bases numbered 2, after V lost 3 bases and J lost 6 bases. The CDR3 spells CASSYGQGEQYF. In DNA, the CDR3 is TGCGCCAGCAGCTATGGACAGGGCGAGCAGTACTTC.

This clone was picked up one time. This sequence joins TRBV7-6 and TRBJ1-3; D not resolved. The V gene's germline CDR1 is SGHVS and CDR2 FNYEAQ. V lost 5 bases to trimming and J lost 3 bases, with 5 bases between them. The CDR3 runs 12 residues. The CDR3 here is CASSPFGNTIYF. CDR3 in DNA: TGTGCCAGCAGCCCCTTTGGAAACACCATATATTTT.

This sequence joins TRBV29-1 and TRBJ2-5, with D unresolved. The J call is doubtful: the DNA matches TRBJ2-7 better. The germline V gene encodes CDR1 SQVTM and CDR2 ANQGSEA. The CDR3 is made up of 13 amino acids. Written as DNA, the CDR3 is TGCAGCGTTGAAGTGGGGATCTGGGGCGAGCAGTACTTC. The encoded protein is CSVEVGIWGEQYF.

This sequence joins TRBV6-6 and TRBJ2-7, with D uncertain. V was trimmed by 2 bases and J by 0 bases, leaving 5 bases between them. The CDR3 extends over 13 amino acids. The germline gives CDR1 MNHNY, CDR2 SVGAGI (reference sequence). CDR3 loop: CASSYVGSYEQYF. DNA of the CDR3: TGTGCCAGCAGTTACGTCGGCTCCTACGAGCAGTACTTC.

CDR3 protein: CASSQDGRQAHYEQYF. For the CDR3, the DNA is TGCGCCAGCAGCCAAGATGGGAGGCAGGCACACTACGAGCAGTACTTC. The chain employs TRBV4-1 and TRBJ2-7, with a possible D match to TRBD2 (6 bases). From germline, CDR1 is MGHRA and CDR2 YSYEKL. This CDR3 region has 16 residues. V was pared by 0 bases and J by 3 bases, with 15 bases between.

This chain uses TRBV5-4 with TRBJ2-7, with a possible D match to TRBD1 (6 bases). Trimming pared 0 bases from V and 2 bases from J, leaving 12 bases between. CDR3 length: 15 residues. Germline V gene sequence: CDR1 SGHNT, CDR2 YYREEE (reference sequence). The CDR3 DNA reads TGTGCCAGCAGCTTGGGTGGACAGTCCACCTACGAGCAGTACTTC. Its protein product is CASSLGGQSTYEQYF.

This clone was picked up a small number of times. The J gene is TRBJ2-7, the V gene TRBV4-3, with a tentative D call TRBD2 (5 bases). V was shortened by 1 base and J by 0 bases, with 13 bases between the two germline ends. This CDR3 spans 16 amino acids. Germline CDR1 is LGHNA and CDR2 is YSLEER. CDR3 residues: CASSQGSRASSYEQYF. CDR3 bases: TGCGCCAGCAGCCAAGGGTCGCGGGCAAGCTCCTACGAGCAGTACTTC.

This chain uses TRBV2 with TRBJ1-5, with a tentative D call TRBD1 (6 bases). V lost 4 bases, J lost 9 bases, and 22 bases lay in between. Germline values: CDR1 SNHLY, CDR2 FYNNEI. The CDR3 runs 16 residues. Here the CDR3 DNA reads TGTGCCAGCAGTGGGTTTACACAGGGATCCCGAGGGCCCCAGCATTTT. Encoded protein: CASSGFTQGSRGPQHF.

Regarding this clone: At one end the junction does not follow the germline gene, possibly because of a read error. V is TRBV7-9 and J is TRBJ2-5, with 9 bases that match TRBD2. CDR3 length: 13 amino acids. Germline CDR1 is SEHNR and CDR2 is FQNEAQ (reference sequence). The CDR3 nucleotides read TGTTCCAGCAGCTTAGCGGGAGCAGAGACCCAGTACTTC. Translated, it gives CSSSLAGAETQYF.

The rearrangement links TRBV7-9 to TRBJ1-1, with 7 bases identical to TRBD1. CDR1 SEHNR and CDR2 FQNEAQ come from the germline V gene (reference sequence). This CDR3 is 14 amino acids long. V shed 2 bases, J shed 12 bases, and the junction held 12 bases outside the gene matches. In DNA, the CDR3 is TGTGCCAGCAGCTTAATTACCTCGGGACAGAATTCTTTCTTT. This sequence encodes CASSLITSGQNSFF.

The chain uses TRBV10-3 and TRBJ1-1; D call uncertain. V shed 2 bases and J shed 3 bases, with 13 bases lying between them. The CDR3 is 15 amino acids. The germline CDR1 and CDR2 sequences are ENHRY and SYGVKD. In DNA form, the CDR3 reads TGTGCCATCAGTGAGGGCCCCTCCGCGGACACTGAAGCTTTCTTT. Translating it yields CAISEGPSADTEAFF.

The rearrangement joins TRBV28 to TRBJ2-7, with a weak D call TRBD2 (6 bases). The CDR3 runs to 14 residues. The V end was cut by 7 bases, the J end by 2 bases, with 15 bases between. Germline CDR1 MDHEN, CDR2 SYDVKM. CDR3 sequence: CASKEGAITYEQYF. The CDR3, as DNA: TGTGCCAGCAAGGAGGGCGCGATCACCTACGAGCAGTACTTC.

Only a few counts were recorded for this clone. The V gene is TRBV10-2, the J gene TRBJ1-4; D perhaps matches TRBD1 (6 bases). Germline loops: CDR1 WSHSY, CDR2 SAAADI. The V end was cut by 5 bases, the J end by 5 bases, with 18 bases between. The CDR3 is 16 amino acids. The CDR3 loop is CASSNARTAMNEKLFF. DNA of the CDR3: TGCGCCAGCAGTAATGCCCGGACAGCCATGAATGAAAAACTGTTTTTT.

This clone was detected once. A junction end diverges from the germline sequence, so it may reflect a read error. The chain joins TRBV7-2 to TRBJ1-1; 7 bases map to TRBD1. Germline-derived CDR1 and CDR2 are SGHTA and FQGNSA. The CDR3 consists of 12 residues. This chain's CDR3 is CASSLGDSQASF. The CDR3 nucleotides are TGTGCCAGCAGCTTAGGGGACAGCCAAGCTTCCTTT.

This clone was found a few times. The chain is built from TRBV5-1 and TRBJ1-1, with 7 bases fitting TRBD1. Germline V lookup: CDR1 SGHRS, CDR2 YFSETQ. This CDR3 has 14 residues. With V trimmed by 5 bases and J by 7 bases, 11 bases remained unmatched. The CDR3 DNA sequence: TGCGCCAGCAGTCCGACAGGGCGAGATGATGAAGCTTTCTTT. Its protein product is CASSPTGRDDEAFF.

This sequence joins TRBV5-6 and TRBJ2-7; D gene uncertain. CDR3 length equals 15 residues. Deletions cut 0 bases from V and 5 bases from J, with 15 bases between. Germline V gene lookup returns CDR1 SGHDT and CDR2 YYEEEE. CDR3 sequence (DNA): TGTGCCAGCAGCTTGGAAAGCCACCCCCTCAACGAGCAGTACTTC. Residues: CASSLESHPLNEQYF.

The V call is TRBV6-5, the J call TRBJ2-7, with TRBD1 matching 9 bases. V was pared by 6 bases and J by 4 bases, with 7 bases of the junction left unmatched. This CDR3 spans 14 amino acids. In germline, CDR1 is MNHEY, CDR2 SVGAGI. CDR3 in amino acids: CASSPGTGWYEQYF. CDR3 sequence (DNA): TGTGCCAGCAGCCCCGGGACAGGGTGGTACGAGCAGTACTTC.

The rearrangement uses TRBV7-2 and TRBJ1-2; D perhaps matches TRBD1 (5 bases). The CDR3 totals 14 residues. With 1 base removed from V and 1 base from J, the gap between germline ends came to 7 bases. The germline V gene encodes CDR1 SGHTA and CDR2 FQGNSA. In nucleotides, the CDR3 is TGTGCCAGCAGCTTAGGGCAGGGTAACTATGGCTACACCTTC. This translates into CASSLGQGNYGYTF.

The chain links TRBV9 to TRBJ1-1, with a possible D match to TRBD1 (5 bases). V was pared by 5 bases and J by 0 bases, with 11 bases between. The germline V gene has CDR1 SGDLS and CDR2 YYNGEE. The CDR3 is made up of 14 amino acids. The CDR3 DNA follows: TGTGCCAGCAGTAGGAGACAGCTGAACACTGAAGCTTTCTTT. This encodes CASSRRQLNTEAFF.